Detailed here is one TCR beta chain. The sample originates from a study of blood T cell repertoires in COVID-19. Study information: In each case, the material was cDNA or gDNA derived from T cells, B-cell-depleted T cells, or PBMCs.

Authors' methods: Estimation of nucleated cell counts relied on the amplification of reference gene primers. The data were produced by immunoSEQ multiplex PCR, yet TCRdb's version contains in-frame clones alone and is incomplete. That table is the source of V, J and clone size, and D and trimming were worked out from the DNA. The sample holds about 120,000 clones, roughly four fifths seen once. This receptor was obtained from a woman aged 70 to 79 with acute or convalescent COVID-19. What was sequenced was peripheral blood.

Here the CDR3 DNA reads TGCGCCAGCAGCTTGGTGCCAGTACCGGGTTCGGAGACCCAGTACTTC. It is translated as CASSLVPVPGSETQYF. This chain joins TRBV5-1 and TRBJ2-5; D remains unclear. The CDR3 runs 16 residues. Trimming stripped 0 bases from V and 5 bases from J, with 17 bases between. The germline CDR1 and CDR2 sequences are SGHRS and YFSETQ.